This T cell receptor beta chain was found in a study of metastatic and nonmetastatic thyroid tumors. None of the patients had undergone any treatment ahead of thyroid surgery. The length of the CDR3 is 14 residues. V was clipped by 5 bases and J by 3 bases, with 13 bases between them. Germline CDR1 is MNHEY and CDR2 is SMNVEV (reference sequence). TCRdb re-clonotyped the PCR reads through MiXCR. Here the sample spans roughly 55,000 clones, roughly 15% being singletons. This clone was recorded many times. What was sequenced was blood. The V and J genes are TRBV27 and TRBJ2-5, with D perhaps given as TRBD1 or TRBD2 (5 bases each). The sequence derives from a male donor with papillary thyroid cancer or a benign thyroid nodule (not recorded which). Some clones in this sample may be carry-over from other donors' samples. As DNA, the CDR3 is TGTGCCAGCAGTCCCGGGACCCCGAAAGAGACCCAGTACTTC. It specifies CASSPGTPKETQYF.